This is a list of T cell receptor beta chains from one sample in a study of identifying expanded T cells in peripheral blood. Measured with immunoSEQ multiplex PCR; TCRdb has only the in-frame clones, and not every one. The table shows 90,000 to 95,000 clones, with roughly 90% occurring only once. The sample was blood. The receptors were sampled from a person aged 18-70 years in good health. Both conserved end residues are part of each CDR3. The D gene is left open where the match is weak. Clone sizes are given selectively: once, few, many, or a class where the clone is expanded.

j_gene,d_gene,len,v_gene,abundance,CDR3nt,CDR3aa
TRBJ1-1,-,12,TRBV5-5,few,TGTGCCAGCAGCTTGATCGGCACTGAAGCTTTCTTT,CASSLIGTEAFF
TRBJ1-1,TRBD1,17,TRBV19,-,TGTGCCAGTAGTATCACAGACAGGGGGAGGATGAACACTGAAGCTTTCTTT,CASSITDRGRMNTEAFF
TRBJ1-1,-,15,TRBV4-3,-,TGCGCCAGCAGCCAAGATTTGATGACGGCGCTTGAAGCTTTCTTT,CASSQDLMTALEAFF
TRBJ2-7,TRBD1,15,TRBV11-2,once,TGTGCCAGCAGCTTAAGTGTGGGACAGAAAGGGGAGCAGTACTTC,CASSLSVGQKGEQYF
TRBJ2-1,-,15,TRBV5-1,-,TGCGCCAGCAGCCCGGACCAGGGCTCCTACAATGAGCAGTTCTTC,CASSPDQGSYNEQFF
TRBJ2-7,-,15,TRBV5-1,-,TGCGCCAGCACCACCGGACAGATGCTATCCTACGAGCAGTACTTC,CASTTGQMLSYEQYF
TRBJ2-7,-,13,TRBV5-1,-,TGCGCCAGCAGCTTTACAGGGAACTACGAGCAGTACTTC,CASSFTGNYEQYF
TRBJ2-4,TRBD2,14,TRBV5-1,-,TGCGCCAGCAGCCGGGGGACTAGCGTCAACATTCAGTACTTC,CASSRGTSVNIQYF
TRBJ1-1,TRBD1,17,TRBV14,once,TGTGCCAGCAGCCTAGACCCGCCAGGGGGCCCGAACACTGAAGCTTTCTTT,CASSLDPPGGPNTEAFF
TRBJ2-1,-,16,TRBV11-2,-,TGTGCCAGCAGCCTATACGGGACACGCTCCTACAATGAGCAGTTCTTC,CASSLYGTRSYNEQFF
TRBJ1-2,-,14,TRBV5-6,-,TGTGCCAGCATTCGGACAGCGACTTTCTATGGCTACACCTTC,CASIRTATFYGYTF
TRBJ2-2,-,15,TRBV27,-,TGTGCCAGCAGTCCCTTTCGGGCGGGCACCGGGGAGCTGTTTTTT,CASSPFRAGTGELFF
TRBJ2-2,-,15,TRBV9,-,TGTGCCAGCAGCGTCTCGGGAGCATTGACCGGGGAGCTGTTTTTT,CASSVSGALTGELFF
TRBJ2-7,TRBD2,14,TRBV6-5,-,TGTGCCAGCATCTGCTTGCGGGAGTTCTACGAGCAGTACTTC,CASICLREFYEQYF
TRBJ1-1,-,16,TRBV7-6,-,TGTGCCAGCAGCAAATGGACGGGGACGGGGAACACTGAAGCTTTCTTT,CASSKWTGTGNTEAFF
TRBJ2-7,TRBD2,16,TRBV2,-,TGTGCCAGCAGAAGCTCCTTACTAGCGGGGGGGATTAAGCAGTACTTC,CASRSSLLAGGIKQYF
TRBJ1-1,-,12,TRBV2,-,TGTGCCAGCAGGAACCAGGGCGCTGAAGCTTTCTTT,CASRNQGAEAFF
TRBJ1-6,TRBD1,15,TRBV14,-,TGTGCCAGCAGCGGGACGACAGGGAACCTTGTCCCCCTCCACTTT,CASSGTTGNLVPLHF
TRBJ1-6,TRBD1,16,TRBV7-9,-,TGCGCCAGCAGCCAAGGACCGGGACAGAAAAATTCACCCCTCCACTTT,CASSQGPGQKNSPLHF
TRBJ1-2,-,13,TRBV25-1,-,TGTGCCACTACGGGGCAGACTAACTATGGCTACACCTTC,CATTGQTNYGYTF
TRBJ2-2,-,13,TRBV11-2,once,TGTGCCAGCAGCTTTGGTTATGGCGGGGAGCTGTTTTTT,CASSFGYGGELFF
TRBJ2-3,-,13,TRBV7-2,-,TGTGCCAGCAGCCGGAGTGTGCCAGATACGCAGTATTTT,CASSRSVPDTQYF
TRBJ1-3,TRBD1,16,TRBV6-5,-,TGTGCCAGCAGTTCCACCGGGACAGGGGCCGGAAACACCATATATTTT,CASSSTGTGAGNTIYF
TRBJ2-2,TRBD1,15,TRBV2,-,TGTGCCAGCTCCTGGGACAGAGAGAACACCGGGGAGCTGTTTTTT,CASSWDRENTGELFF
TRBJ1-1,-,16,TRBV5-4,once,TGTGCCAGCAGCTTGCAAGCACAGGGTTTAGGCACTGAAGCTTTCTTT,CASSLQAQGLGTEAFF
TRBJ1-1,-,14,TRBV5-1,-,TGCGCCAGCAGCTCAGGGGTGGGGTCGGCTGAAGCTTTCTTT,CASSSGVGSAEAFF
TRBJ2-2,-,14,TRBV9,-,TGTGCCAGCAGCGTTCGTTGGAACACCGGGGAGCTGTTTTTT,CASSVRWNTGELFF
TRBJ2-5,-,14,TRBV10-3,-,TGTGCCATCAGGAGGGACGCGCCCCAAGAGACCCAGTACTTC,CAIRRDAPQETQYF
TRBJ2-2,TRBD1,15,TRBV10-3,-,TGTGCCATCAGGGGCACAGGGGGCCGGACCGGGGAGCTGTTTTTT,CAIRGTGGRTGELFF
TRBJ1-2,-,14,TRBV7-9,-,TGTGCCAGCAGCTTAGCCCCCAGCCAGTATGGCTACACCTTC,CASSLAPSQYGYTF
TRBJ1-1,-,13,TRBV29-1,-,TGCAGCGTGCAACGGAACAGAGACACTGAAGCTTTCTTT,CSVQRNRDTEAFF
TRBJ2-4,-,14,TRBV27,-,TGTGCCAGCAGCTTCCTGGGTGGCAAAAACATTCAGTACTTC,CASSFLGGKNIQYF
TRBJ1-2,-,14,TRBV27,-,TGTGCCAGCAGTTTGGCTAGGGGCAACTATGGCTACACCTTC,CASSLARGNYGYTF
TRBJ2-1,TRBD1,15,TRBV6-1,-,TGTGCCAGCAGCCAGAGCGACAGGGCCTACAATGAGCAGTTCTTC,CASSQSDRAYNEQFF
TRBJ1-5,-,13,TRBV30,once,TGTGCCTGGAGAGGGGCATATGGTCAGCCCCAGCATTTT,CAWRGAYGQPQHF
TRBJ2-7,-,14,TRBV30,once,TGTGCCTGGAGTGTAGGACAGCAGGACTACGAGCAGTACTTC,CAWSVGQQDYEQYF
TRBJ1-5,-,15,TRBV10-3,once,TGTGCCATCAGTGATGGCAGGGGAATCAATCAGCCCCAGCATTTT,CAISDGRGINQPQHF
TRBJ1-5,-,16,TRBV12-5,-,TGTGCTAGTGGTAGAGAGACAGGCCTAAGCAATCAGCCCCAGCATTTT,CASGRETGLSNQPQHF
TRBJ1-4,TRBD1,18,TRBV5-1,many,TGCGCCAGCAGCTTGGGCTCCCCGGGACAGGGGGTGGAGGAAAAACTGTTTTTT,CASSLGSPGQGVEEKLFF
TRBJ1-6,TRBD1,14,TRBV6-6,few,TGTGCCAGCAGACTCGGACAGGGTGGATCACCCCTCCACTTT,CASRLGQGGSPLHF
TRBJ1-3,-,14,TRBV10-3,-,TGTGCCATCAGTCAGACAGATTCTGGAAACACCATATATTTT,CAISQTDSGNTIYF
TRBJ2-1,TRBD2,17,TRBV7-8,-,TGTGCCAGCAGCTTAAACCCCGGGACTAGAGAGCTCGATGAGCAGTTCTTC,CASSLNPGTRELDEQFF
TRBJ1-1,-,15,TRBV30,-,TGTGCCTGGAGTGTACGGGGACGCCGGGGCACTGAAGCTTTCTTT,CAWSVRGRRGTEAFF
TRBJ1-2,-,16,TRBV5-4,-,TGTGCCAGCAGCAGAAACCCGGGACAAGCTAACTATGGCTACACCTTC,CASSRNPGQANYGYTF
TRBJ2-2,TRBD1,14,TRBV30,-,TGTGCCTGGAGATCAGGGGGGAACACCGGGGAGCTGTTTTTT,CAWRSGGNTGELFF
TRBJ1-5,TRBD1,16,TRBV7-2,-,TGTGCCAGCAGCCTAGCGACAGGGGGGATTAATCAGCCCCAGCATTTT,CASSLATGGINQPQHF
TRBJ2-5,TRBD2,14,TRBV18,-,TGTGCCAGCTCAGTGGGACTAACACAAGAGACCCAGTACTTC,CASSVGLTQETQYF
TRBJ1-2,-,18,TRBV9,-,TGTGCCAGCAGCGTAAACCCCGCTGATAACACAGAAAACTATGGCTACACCTTC,CASSVNPADNTENYGYTF
TRBJ2-2,TRBD1,17,TRBV4-2,-,TGTGCCAGCAGCCAAGGTTTAAGGGGGCAAGACACCGGGGAGCTGTTTTTT,CASSQGLRGQDTGELFF
TRBJ2-7,TRBD2,15,TRBV11-3,-,TGTGCCAGCAGCTTAGTTGGTAGCGGGAAAGGCGAGCAGTACTTC,CASSLVGSGKGEQYF